These 10 T cell receptor beta chains were all obtained from the same sample, sequenced in a study of shared clonotypes between healthy human individuals. Naive CD8 isolation took CD45RO-negative cells positively selected for CCR7 and excluded terminally differentiated effector memory CD45RA+ cells. TCRdb's table, derived via immunoSEQ multiplex PCR, lists solely in-frame clones and lacks some. Of some 1,900,000 clones in the sample, about 95% were seen once. Sequenced sample: naive CD8+ T cells sorted from blood. The receptors stem from a man aged 18 to 30 in good health.

The count of this clone is one. This rearrangement joins TRBV27 to TRBJ2-1; TRBD1 is a possible D gene (7 bases). The CDR3 extends over 15 amino acids. Germline lookup yields CDR1 MNHEY and CDR2 SMNVEV (reference sequence). V lost 6 bases to trimming and J lost 2 bases, with 14 bases between them. CDR3 residues: CASRVFRGAYNEQFF. CDR3 nucleotide sequence: TGTGCCAGCAGGGTTTTCAGGGGGGCCTACAATGAGCAGTTCTTC.

The chain has TRBV11-2 and TRBJ2-7, with D possibly called TRBD1 or TRBD2 (6 bases each). V lost 1 base and J 0 bases, leaving 10 bases between the germline ends. This CDR3 region has 15 residues. CDR1 SGHAT and CDR2 FQNNGV come from the germline V gene. In DNA form, the CDR3 reads TGTGCCAGCAGCTTAGGGGGGGCATACTCCTACGAGCAGTACTTC. Protein: CASSLGGAYSYEQYF.

The chain has TRBV28 and TRBJ2-3, with D perhaps TRBD1 or TRBD2 (5 bases each). Deletions cut 10 bases from V and 6 bases from J, with 14 bases between. The CDR3 extends over 12 amino acids. Germline V gene lookup returns CDR1 MDHEN and CDR2 SYDVKM. The CDR3 protein is CATTPGTDTQYF. In nucleotides, the CDR3 is TGTGCCACCACCCCAGGGACGGATACGCAGTATTTT.

The chain couples TRBV4-1 to TRBJ2-7; no definite D call. The CDR3 covers 14 residues. The germline V gene encodes CDR1 MGHRA and CDR2 YSYEKL. V was shortened by 1 base and J by 6 bases, with 13 bases between the two germline ends. The CDR3 DNA is TGCGCCAGCAGCCAAGTTCAACAGCCAGGCGAGCAGTACTTC. It translates to CASSQVQQPGEQYF.

The chain uses TRBV5-1 and TRBJ2-1; D may match TRBD1 or TRBD2 (5 bases each). The V and J ends lost 4 bases and 8 bases respectively, with 16 bases between them. CDR3 size: 14 residues. The V gene's germline CDR1 is SGHRS and CDR2 YFSETQ. The CDR3, as DNA: TGCGCCAGCAGCCCCCGTGGGGGTGTGGATGAGCAGTTCTTC. This gives the protein CASSPRGGVDEQFF.

This chain connects TRBV5-6 to TRBJ2-1; a weak D match, TRBD2 (6 bases). This CDR3 is 16 amino acids long. With 3 bases removed from V and 0 bases from J, the gap between germline ends came to 13 bases. Germline V gives CDR1 SGHDT, CDR2 YYEEEE. The CDR3 bases are TGTGCCAGCAGCTGGCGGGACGGCAACTCCTACAATGAGCAGTTCTTC. Translation: CASSWRDGNSYNEQFF. The variable domain in full, with the rest retrieved from reference TRBV5-6 and TRBJ2-1, is DAGVTQSPTHLIKTRGQQVTLRCSPKSGHDTVSWYQQALGQGPQFIFQYYEEEERQRGNFPDRFSGHQFPNYSSELNVNALLLGDSALYLCASSWRDGNSYNEQFFGPGTRLTVL.

This sequence joins TRBV2 and TRBJ1-4; D remains ambiguous. This CDR3 is built from 15 residues. In germline, CDR1 is SNHLY, CDR2 FYNNEI. V was pared by 5 bases and J by 5 bases, with 15 bases between. The CDR3 nucleotides are TGTGCCAGCAGTCTTATAACGGGGAAGAATGAAAAACTGTTTTTT. Translating gives CASSLITGKNEKLFF.

This chain joins TRBV27 and TRBJ2-1; TRBD1 is a possible D gene (6 bases). Looked up from germline, CDR1 is MNHEY and CDR2 is SMNVEV (reference sequence). This CDR3 comprises 16 residues. The V gene lost 0 bases and the J gene lost 4 bases, with 13 bases spanning the gap. The CDR3 DNA follows: TGTGCCAGCAGTTTATCGTTCACAGGGAAATACAATGAGCAGTTCTTC. It translates to CASSLSFTGKYNEQFF.

This chain connects TRBV29-1 to TRBJ2-3; TRBD2 matches 9 bases. V dropped 6 bases and J dropped 2; count of bases not matched to a gene: 9. Germline loops: CDR1 SQVTM, CDR2 ANQGSEA. This CDR3 has 15 amino acids. The CDR3 reads CSVVSGSEFTDTQYF. Here the CDR3 DNA reads TGCAGCGTCGTTAGCGGGAGTGAGTTCACAGATACGCAGTATTTT.

V usage is TRBV6-5 and J usage is TRBJ2-7, with D possibly being TRBD1 (6 bases). Germline lookup yields CDR1 MNHEY and CDR2 SVGAGI. V dropped 4 bases and J dropped 4 bases, with 14 bases sitting between them. This CDR3 has 14 amino acids. The CDR3 DNA is TGTGCCAGCAGTTGGGGGCAGTCGGGGTACGAGCAGTACTTC. This sequence encodes CASSWGQSGYEQYF.